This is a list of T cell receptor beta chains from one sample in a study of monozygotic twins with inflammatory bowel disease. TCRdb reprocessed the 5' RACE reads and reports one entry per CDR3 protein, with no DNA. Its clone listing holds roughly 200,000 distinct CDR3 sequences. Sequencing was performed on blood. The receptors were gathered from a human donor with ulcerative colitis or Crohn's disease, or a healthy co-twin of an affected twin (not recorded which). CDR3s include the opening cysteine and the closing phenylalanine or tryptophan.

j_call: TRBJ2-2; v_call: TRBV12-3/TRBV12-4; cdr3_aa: CASSFTSGGANTGELFF
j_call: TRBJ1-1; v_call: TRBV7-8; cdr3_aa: CASSLDRDSRAFF
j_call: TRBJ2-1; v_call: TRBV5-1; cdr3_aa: CASSTGTSNEQFF
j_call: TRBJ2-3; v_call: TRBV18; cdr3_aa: CASSRDSRTDTQYF
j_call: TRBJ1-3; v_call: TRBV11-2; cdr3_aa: CASSFDGFYSGNTIYF
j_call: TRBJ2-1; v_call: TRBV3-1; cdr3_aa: CASSQEGGNEQFF
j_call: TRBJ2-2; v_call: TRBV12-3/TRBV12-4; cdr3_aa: CAIKVAGELFF
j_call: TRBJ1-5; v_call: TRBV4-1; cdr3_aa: CASSQGAWSGNQPQHF
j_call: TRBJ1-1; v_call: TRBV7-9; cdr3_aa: CASSSFGTGTEAFF
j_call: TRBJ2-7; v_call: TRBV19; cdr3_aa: CASSDPGHLRPYEQYF
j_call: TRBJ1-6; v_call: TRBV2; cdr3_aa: CASSEMQGSYNSPLHF
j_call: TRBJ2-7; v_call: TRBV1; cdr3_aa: CTSRLAGGRNEQYF
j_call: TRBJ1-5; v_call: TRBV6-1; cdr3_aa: CASRRGGPSNQPQHF
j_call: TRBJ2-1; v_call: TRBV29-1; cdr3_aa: CSVARDNLQFF
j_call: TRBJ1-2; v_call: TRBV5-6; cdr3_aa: CASSFPGGYGYTF
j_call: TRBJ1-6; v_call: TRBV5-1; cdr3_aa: CASSSGTGEAPLHF
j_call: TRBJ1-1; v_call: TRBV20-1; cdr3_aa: CSASLRANTEAFF
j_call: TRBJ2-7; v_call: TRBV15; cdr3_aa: CATSREGRYEQYF
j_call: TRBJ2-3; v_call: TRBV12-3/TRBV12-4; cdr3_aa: CASSLPGQGTDTQYF
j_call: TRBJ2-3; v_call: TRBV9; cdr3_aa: CASSVDGYTDTQYF
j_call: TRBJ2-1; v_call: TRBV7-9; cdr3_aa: CASRTSGEIYNEQFF
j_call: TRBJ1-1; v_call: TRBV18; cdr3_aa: CASSEDRVGTEAFF
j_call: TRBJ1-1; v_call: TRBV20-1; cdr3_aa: CSAQQRDPVVRAFF
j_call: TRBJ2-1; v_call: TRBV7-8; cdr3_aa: CASSFRGGGSEGQFF
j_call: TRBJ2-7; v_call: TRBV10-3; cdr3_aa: CATVGDRGRLIGYF
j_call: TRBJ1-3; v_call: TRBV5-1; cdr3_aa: CASSLVGNSGNTIYF
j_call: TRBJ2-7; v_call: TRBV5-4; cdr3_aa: CASSAMTGNHEQYF
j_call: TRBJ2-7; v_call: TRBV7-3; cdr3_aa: CASSLTGDQRGVSYEQYF
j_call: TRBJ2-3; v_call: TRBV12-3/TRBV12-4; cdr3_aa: CASSLPQGGADTQYF
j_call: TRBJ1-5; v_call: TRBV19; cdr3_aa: CASSIGGLGNQPQHF
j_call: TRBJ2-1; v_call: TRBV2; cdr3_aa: CASRPGQGVFGEQFF
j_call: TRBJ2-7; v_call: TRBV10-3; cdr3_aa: CAISESVGEQYF
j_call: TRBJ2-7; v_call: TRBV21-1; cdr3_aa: CASRPTGGKYEQYF
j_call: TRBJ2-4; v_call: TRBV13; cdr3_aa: CASSLYGIKNIQYF
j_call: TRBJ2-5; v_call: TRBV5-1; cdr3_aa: CASSGLGTPEETQYF
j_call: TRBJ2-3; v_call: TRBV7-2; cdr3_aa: CASSFPKIPGPGAAAVTDTQYF
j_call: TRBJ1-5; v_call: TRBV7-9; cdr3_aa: CASSLASGGGHNQPQHF
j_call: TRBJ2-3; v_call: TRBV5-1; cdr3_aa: CASSSSSGGGTDTQYF
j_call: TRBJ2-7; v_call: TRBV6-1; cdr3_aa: CASSLSGGSPYEQYF
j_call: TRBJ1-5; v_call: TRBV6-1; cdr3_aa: CASSDYGSPGPQHF
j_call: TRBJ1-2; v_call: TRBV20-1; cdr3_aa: CSGVVPYGYTF
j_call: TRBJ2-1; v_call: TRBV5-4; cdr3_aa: CASSAGLAGSNEQFF
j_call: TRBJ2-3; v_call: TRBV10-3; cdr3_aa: CAISVGGTDTQYF
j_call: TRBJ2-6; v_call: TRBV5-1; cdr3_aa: CASSFFLRQAFSGANVLTF
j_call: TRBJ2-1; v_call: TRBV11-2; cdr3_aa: CASSLPRSPHEQFF
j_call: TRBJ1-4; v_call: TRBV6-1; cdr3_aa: CASSRTVYQFNEKLFF
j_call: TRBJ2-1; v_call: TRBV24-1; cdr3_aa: CATSGRGHNTYNEQFF
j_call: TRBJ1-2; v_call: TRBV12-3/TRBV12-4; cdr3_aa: CASSPDRAGGYTF
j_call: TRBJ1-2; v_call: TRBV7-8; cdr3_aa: CASSSDRFAYGYTF
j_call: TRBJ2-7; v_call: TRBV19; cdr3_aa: CASSIVGHLTGLGEQYF
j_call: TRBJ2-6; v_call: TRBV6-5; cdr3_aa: CASIKYGANVLTF
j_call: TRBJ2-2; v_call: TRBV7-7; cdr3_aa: CASSSLGANTGELFF
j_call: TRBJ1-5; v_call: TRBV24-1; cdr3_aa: CATSEWTSSNQPQHF
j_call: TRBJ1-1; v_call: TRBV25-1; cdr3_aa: CASSDSRRGNTEAFF
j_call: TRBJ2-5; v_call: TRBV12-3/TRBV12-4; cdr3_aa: CASSPTRGVETQYF